This is a list of T cell receptor beta chains from one sample in a study of blood T cell repertoires in COVID-19. Sequenced by immunoSEQ multiplex PCR; TCRdb stores in-frame clones only, minus some. The sample includes roughly 20,000 clones, 80% seen only once; the top ten take more than 9.5%. Material: peripheral blood. Receptors were obtained from an elderly man with acute or convalescent COVID-19. The conserved cysteine and the conserved F or W are not part of the CDR3 here. A D gene is named only where the DNA matches it firmly.

V gene	J gene	D gene	CDR3 protein
TRBV7-6	TRBJ2-3	NA	ASSSELTGTDTQY
TRBV28	TRBJ1-4	NA	ASSTLDSSTNEKLF
TRBV2	TRBJ1-5	NA	ASKLQGVGQPQH
TRBV24-1	TRBJ1-2	NA	ATSDPTVYYGYT
TRBV5-8	TRBJ1-2	TRBD1	ASSLGQGYYGYT
TRBV4-3	TRBJ1-2	NA	ASSQEERGQKYGYI
TRBV18	TRBJ1-3	TRBD1	ASSPRFFGTDSSGNTIY
TRBV5-1	TRBJ2-1	NA	ASSGGSPGPYNEQF
TRBV7-9	TRBJ1-1	NA	ASSLLANTEAF
TRBV6-5	TRBJ1-6	TRBD1	ATGRGQSYNSPLH
TRBV5-1	TRBJ1-5	NA	ASSSGAGIDQPQH
TRBV2	TRBJ1-6	TRBD1	ASRVSPGQGNSPLH
TRBV5-6	TRBJ1-5	NA	ASSLGRLNSNQPQH
TRBV2	TRBJ1-2	NA	ASSEQGQLNYGYT
TRBV19	TRBJ2-3	NA	ASSTLLGADTQY
TRBV11-3	TRBJ1-6	TRBD1	ASSGPGQNSPLH
TRBV5-4	TRBJ2-2	NA	ASARESHTGELF
TRBV4-2	TRBJ2-5	NA	ASRRDGQRPETQY
TRBV7-2	TRBJ2-2	NA	ASSLVGSADTGELF
TRBV18	TRBJ2-5	TRBD2	ASSPLAGIQETQY
TRBV4-3	TRBJ1-3	NA	ASSQTGLDSSGNTIY
TRBV12-3/TRBV12-4	TRBJ2-1	NA	ASLFRGEQF
TRBV7-9	TRBJ2-2	TRBD1	ASSLRGLAGELF
TRBV18	TRBJ1-5	TRBD1	ASSPPGQLNQPQH
TRBV19	TRBJ1-6	NA	ASKEGTLNSPLH
TRBV20-1	TRBJ1-2	NA	SARRAGAGT
TRBV7-3	TRBJ2-1	TRBD2	ASSRASGDRHEQF
TRBV7-2	TRBJ2-1	TRBD2	ASSLVRGNIDEQF
TRBV25-1	TRBJ1-6	TRBD1	ASSEDRNNSPLH
TRBV19	TRBJ2-2	TRBD1	ASSIRTTGTGGTGELF
TRBV13	TRBJ1-2	TRBD1	ASRDREFPGYT